The entry that follows covers one TCR beta chain sequence. It was with random hexamers that roughly 0.5 to 1 ug RNA was reverse transcribed. The CDR3 of TCR beta was amplified by immunoSEQ multiplex PCR across 54 Vbeta and 13 Jbeta. From the immunoSEQ multiplex PCR reads, TCRdb called clonotypes with MiXCR, one entry per CDR3 protein. The sample shows 200,000 to 250,000 distinct CDR3 sequences, around 93% of them seen only once. Sequencing of TCR beta was performed on blood CD8+ T cells and on blood CD4+ T cells. Included as multiple sclerosis controls were treatment-naive patients who had stable or active relapsing-remitting disease. Negative isolation was applied to CD8+ and CD4+ T cells, and FACS enrichment was applied to TEMRA cells. The data were taken from a study of CD8 T cells in Susac syndrome. The CDR3 runs 16 residues. The germline V gene encodes CDR1 SGDLS and CDR2 YYNGEE. V shed 3 bases, J shed 4 bases, and the junction held 7 bases outside the gene matches.

The chain has TRBV9 and TRBJ2-1; 10 bases line up with TRBD2. Sequenced input: CD4+ T cells from PBMCs. The receptor was isolated from a human donor with multiple sclerosis. This CDR3 is CASSGFRTSGYNEQFF. The CDR3 DNA reads as TGTGCCAGCAGCGGATTCAGGACTAGCGGATACAATGAGCAGTTCTTC.